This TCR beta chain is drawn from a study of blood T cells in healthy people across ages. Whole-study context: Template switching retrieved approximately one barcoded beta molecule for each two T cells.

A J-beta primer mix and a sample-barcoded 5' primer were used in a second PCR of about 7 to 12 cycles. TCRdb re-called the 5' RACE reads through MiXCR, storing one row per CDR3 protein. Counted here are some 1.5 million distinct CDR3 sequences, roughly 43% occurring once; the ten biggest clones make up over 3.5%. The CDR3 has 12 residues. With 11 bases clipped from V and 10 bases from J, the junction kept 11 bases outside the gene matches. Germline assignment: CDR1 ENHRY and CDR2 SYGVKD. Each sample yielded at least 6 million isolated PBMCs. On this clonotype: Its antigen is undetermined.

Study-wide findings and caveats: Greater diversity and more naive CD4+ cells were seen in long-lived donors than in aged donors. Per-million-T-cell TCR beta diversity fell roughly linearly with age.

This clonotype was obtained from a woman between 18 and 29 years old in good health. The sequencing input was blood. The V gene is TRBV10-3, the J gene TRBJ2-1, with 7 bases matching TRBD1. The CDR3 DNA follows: TGTGCCTCAGGGACAGAGCACTACGAGCAGTTCTTC. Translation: CASGTEHYEQFF.